Sequencing of this TCR beta chain was carried out in a study of T-cell memory formation after mild COVID-19. CDR3 length: 13 amino acids. V gave up 0 bases and J gave up 6 bases, with 5 bases separating them. Per the germline V gene, CDR1 is SGHVS and CDR2 is FNYEAQ. The 5'RACE method, run with constant-segment primers, produced TCR alpha and TCR beta cDNA libraries (carrying sample barcodes and UMIs). TCRdb reprocessed the 5' RACE reads with MiXCR, giving one entry per CDR3 protein. The data show 50,000 or so distinct CDR3 sequences, with around a quarter seen just once and approximately 40% held by the top ten. Study-wide results and limits: CD4+ contracting clones were mainly CM and EM; CD8+ ones, EMRA. Among clones contracting day 15 to 85, CD4/CD8 was balanced, whereas later expanders leaned CD4+. Some responding clones appeared in pre-infection memory, suggesting cross-reactive memory joined.

On this clonotype: What it binds is unknown.

The chain carries TRBV7-6 and TRBJ2-2, with a possible D match to TRBD1 (5 bases). The clonotype comes from a man aged 18-30 years who had mild COVID-19 (a few samples of this study predate the infection). Cell type and time point are not known. The sequencing sample was made of PBMCs or a T cell subset sorted from them (not recorded which). CDR3 coding DNA: TGTGCCAGCAGCTTAGCAGGGGCCGGGGAGCTGTTTTTT. Translating gives CASSLAGAGELFF.